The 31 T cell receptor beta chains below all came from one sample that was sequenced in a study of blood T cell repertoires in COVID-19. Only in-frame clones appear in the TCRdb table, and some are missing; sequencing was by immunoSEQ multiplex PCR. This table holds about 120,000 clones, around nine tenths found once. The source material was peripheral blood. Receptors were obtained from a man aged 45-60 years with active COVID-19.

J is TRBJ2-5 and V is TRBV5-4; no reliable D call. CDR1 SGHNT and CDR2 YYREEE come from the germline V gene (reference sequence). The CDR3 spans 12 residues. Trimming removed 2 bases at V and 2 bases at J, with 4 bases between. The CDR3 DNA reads TGTGCCAGCAGCTTCCCACAAGAGACCCAGTACTTC. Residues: CASSFPQETQYF.

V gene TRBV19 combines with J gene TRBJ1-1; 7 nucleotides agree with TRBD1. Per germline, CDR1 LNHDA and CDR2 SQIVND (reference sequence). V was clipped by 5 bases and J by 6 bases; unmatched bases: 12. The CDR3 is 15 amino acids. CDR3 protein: CASSSASTGKAEAFF. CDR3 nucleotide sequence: TGTGCCAGTAGTTCCGCTTCGACAGGGAAAGCTGAAGCTTTCTTT.

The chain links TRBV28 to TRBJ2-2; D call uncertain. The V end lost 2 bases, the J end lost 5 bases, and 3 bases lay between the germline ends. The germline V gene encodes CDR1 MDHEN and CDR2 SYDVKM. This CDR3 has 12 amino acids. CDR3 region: CASSLLTGELFF. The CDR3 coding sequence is TGTGCCAGCAGTTTACTGACCGGGGAGCTGTTTTTT.

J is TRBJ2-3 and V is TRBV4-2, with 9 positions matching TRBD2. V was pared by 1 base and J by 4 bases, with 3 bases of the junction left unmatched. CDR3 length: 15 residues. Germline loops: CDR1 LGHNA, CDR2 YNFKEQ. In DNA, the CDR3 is TGTGCCAGCAGCCAAGGGGGCGGGGGGGCAGATACGCAGTATTTT. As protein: CASSQGGGGADTQYF.

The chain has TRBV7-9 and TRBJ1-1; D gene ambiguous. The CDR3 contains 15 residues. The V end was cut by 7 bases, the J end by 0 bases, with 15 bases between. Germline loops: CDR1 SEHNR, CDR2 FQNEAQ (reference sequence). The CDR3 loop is CASTVSGQMNTEAFF. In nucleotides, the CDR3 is TGTGCCAGCACCGTTAGCGGCCAGATGAACACTGAAGCTTTCTTT.

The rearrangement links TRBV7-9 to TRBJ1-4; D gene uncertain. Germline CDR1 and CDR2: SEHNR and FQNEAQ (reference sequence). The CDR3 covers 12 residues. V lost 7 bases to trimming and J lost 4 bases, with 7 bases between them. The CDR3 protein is CASTVGNEKLFF. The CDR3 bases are TGTGCCAGCACCGTCGGTAATGAAAAACTGTTTTTT.

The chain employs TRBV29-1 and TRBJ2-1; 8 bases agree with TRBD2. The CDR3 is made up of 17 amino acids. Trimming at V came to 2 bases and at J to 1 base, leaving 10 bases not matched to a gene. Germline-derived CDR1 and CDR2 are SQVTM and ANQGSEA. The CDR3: CSVEPGTSIFSYNEQFF. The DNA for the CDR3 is TGCAGCGTTGAACCTGGGACTAGTATATTTTCCTACAATGAGCAGTTCTTC.

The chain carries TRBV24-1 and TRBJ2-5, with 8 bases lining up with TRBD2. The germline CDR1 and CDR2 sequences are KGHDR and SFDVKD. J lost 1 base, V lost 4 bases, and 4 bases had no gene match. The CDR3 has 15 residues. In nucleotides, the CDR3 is TGTGCCACCAGTGAGGGGGGGACTAGCCAAGAGACCCAGTACTTC. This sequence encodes CATSEGGTSQETQYF.

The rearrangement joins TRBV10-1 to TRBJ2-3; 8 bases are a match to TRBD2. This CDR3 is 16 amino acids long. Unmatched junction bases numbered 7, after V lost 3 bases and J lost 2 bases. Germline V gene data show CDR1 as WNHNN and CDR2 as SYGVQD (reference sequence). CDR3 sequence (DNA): TGCGCCAGCAGTGAAGGGACTAGGGGCTCCACAGATACGCAGTATTTT. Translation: CASSEGTRGSTDTQYF.

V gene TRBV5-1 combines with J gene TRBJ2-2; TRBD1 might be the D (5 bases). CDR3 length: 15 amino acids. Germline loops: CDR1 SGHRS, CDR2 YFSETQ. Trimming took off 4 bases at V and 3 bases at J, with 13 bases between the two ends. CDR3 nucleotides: TGCGCCAGCAGCCGGAACGGACAAGACACCGGGGAGCTGTTTTTT. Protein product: CASSRNGQDTGELFF.

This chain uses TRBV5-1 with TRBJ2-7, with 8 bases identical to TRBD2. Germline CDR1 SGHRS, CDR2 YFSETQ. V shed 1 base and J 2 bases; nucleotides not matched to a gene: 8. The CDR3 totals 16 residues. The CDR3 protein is CASSLSSGGTTYEQYF. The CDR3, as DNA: TGCGCCAGCAGCTTGAGCTCGGGAGGGACCACCTACGAGCAGTACTTC.

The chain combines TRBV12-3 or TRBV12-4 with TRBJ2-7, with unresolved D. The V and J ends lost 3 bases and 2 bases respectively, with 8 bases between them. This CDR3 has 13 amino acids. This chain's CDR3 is CASSFGFAYEQYV. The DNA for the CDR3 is TGTGCCAGCAGTTTCGGGTTCGCCTACGAGCAGTACGTC.

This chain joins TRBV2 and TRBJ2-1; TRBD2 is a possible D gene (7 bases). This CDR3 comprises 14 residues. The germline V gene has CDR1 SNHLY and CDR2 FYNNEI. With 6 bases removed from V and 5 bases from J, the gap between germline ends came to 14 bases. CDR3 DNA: TGTGCCAGCAGGGGGGGGGCCTCACACAATGAGCAGTTCTTC. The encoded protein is CASRGGASHNEQFF.

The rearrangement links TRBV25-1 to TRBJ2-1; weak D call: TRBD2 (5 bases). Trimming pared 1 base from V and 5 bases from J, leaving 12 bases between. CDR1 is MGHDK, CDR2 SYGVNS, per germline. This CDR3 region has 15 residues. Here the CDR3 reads CASSEFDGGDNEQFF. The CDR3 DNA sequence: TGTGCCAGCAGTGAATTTGACGGAGGAGACAATGAGCAGTTCTTC.

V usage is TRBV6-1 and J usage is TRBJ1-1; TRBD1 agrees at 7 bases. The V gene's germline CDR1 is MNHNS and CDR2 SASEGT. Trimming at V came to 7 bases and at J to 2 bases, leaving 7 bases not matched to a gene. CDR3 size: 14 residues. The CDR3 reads CASTDGTVNTEAFF. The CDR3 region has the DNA TGTGCCAGCACCGACGGGACAGTAAACACTGAAGCTTTCTTT.

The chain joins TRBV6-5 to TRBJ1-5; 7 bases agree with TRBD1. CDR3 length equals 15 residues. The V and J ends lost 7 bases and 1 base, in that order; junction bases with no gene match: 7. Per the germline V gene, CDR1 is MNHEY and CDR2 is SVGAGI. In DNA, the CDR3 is TGTGCCAGCACCGAGGGGGCAACAAGCAATCAGCCCCAGCATTTT. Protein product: CASTEGATSNQPQHF.

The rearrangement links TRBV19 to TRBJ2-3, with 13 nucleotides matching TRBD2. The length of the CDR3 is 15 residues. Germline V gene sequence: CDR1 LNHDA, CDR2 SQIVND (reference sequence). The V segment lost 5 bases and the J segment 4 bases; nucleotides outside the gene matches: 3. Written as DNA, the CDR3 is TGTGCCAGTAGTTTACTAGCGGGGGGGCCAGATACGCAGTATTTT. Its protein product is CASSLLAGGPDTQYF.

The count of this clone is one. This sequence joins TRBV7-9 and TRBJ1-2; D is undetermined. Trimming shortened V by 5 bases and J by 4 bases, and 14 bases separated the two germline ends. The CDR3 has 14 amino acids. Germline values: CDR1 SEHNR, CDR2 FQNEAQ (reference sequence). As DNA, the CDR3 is TGTGCCAGCAGCGACTCTGCGGCGGGCTATGGCTACACCTTC. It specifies CASSDSAAGYGYTF.

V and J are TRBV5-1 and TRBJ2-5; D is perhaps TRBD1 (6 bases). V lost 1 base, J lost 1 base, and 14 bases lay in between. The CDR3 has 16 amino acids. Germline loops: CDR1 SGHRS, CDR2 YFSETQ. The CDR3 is CASSLPLAGAQETQYF. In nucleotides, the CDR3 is TGCGCCAGCAGCTTGCCGCTAGCAGGGGCCCAAGAGACCCAGTACTTC. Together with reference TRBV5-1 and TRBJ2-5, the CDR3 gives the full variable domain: KAGVTQTPRYLIKTRGQQVTLSCSPISGHRSVSWYQQTPGQGLQFLFEYFSETQRNKGNFPGRFSGRQFSNSRSEMNVSTLELGDSALYLCASSLPLAGAQETQYFGPGTRLLVL.

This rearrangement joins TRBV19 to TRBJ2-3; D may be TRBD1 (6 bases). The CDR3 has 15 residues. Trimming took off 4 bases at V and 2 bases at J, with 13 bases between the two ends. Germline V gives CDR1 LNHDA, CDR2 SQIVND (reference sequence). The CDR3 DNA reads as TGTGCCAGTAGTAGGGGGCGCGCCCCCACAGATACGCAGTATTTT. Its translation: CASSRGRAPTDTQYF.

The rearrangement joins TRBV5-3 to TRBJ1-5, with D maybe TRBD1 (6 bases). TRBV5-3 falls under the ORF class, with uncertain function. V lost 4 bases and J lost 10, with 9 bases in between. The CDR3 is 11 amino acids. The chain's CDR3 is CARSEDRPQHF. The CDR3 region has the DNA TGTGCCAGAAGCGAGGACAGACCCCAGCATTTT.

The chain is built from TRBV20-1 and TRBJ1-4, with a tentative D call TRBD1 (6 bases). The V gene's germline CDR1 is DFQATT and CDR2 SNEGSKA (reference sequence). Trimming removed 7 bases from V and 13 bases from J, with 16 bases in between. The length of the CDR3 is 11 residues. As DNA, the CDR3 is TGCAGTGGGATTGGGGGCCGTACACTGTTTTTT. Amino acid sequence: CSGIGGRTLFF.

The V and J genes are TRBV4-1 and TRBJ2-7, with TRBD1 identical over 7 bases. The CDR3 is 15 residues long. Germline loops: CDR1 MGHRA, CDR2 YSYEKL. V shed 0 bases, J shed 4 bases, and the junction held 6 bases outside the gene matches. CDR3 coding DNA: TGCGCCAGCAGCCAAGAAGCGGACAGGCCGTACGAGCAGTACTTC. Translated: CASSQEADRPYEQYF.

CDR3 DNA sequence: TGCGCCAGCAGCCAAGGGGTTAGCGGGAACAATGAGCAGTTCTTC. This encodes CASSQGVSGNNEQFF. This rearrangement joins TRBV4-1 to TRBJ2-1; 8 nucleotides align to TRBD2. Germline V gives CDR1 MGHRA, CDR2 YSYEKL. The V gene end was trimmed by 1 base and the J gene end by 5 bases; junction bases not matched to a gene: 4. The CDR3 extends over 15 amino acids.

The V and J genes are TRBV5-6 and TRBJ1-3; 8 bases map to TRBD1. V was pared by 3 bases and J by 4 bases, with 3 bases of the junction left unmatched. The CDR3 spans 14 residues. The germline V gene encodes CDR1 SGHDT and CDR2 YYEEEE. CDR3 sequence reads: CASSSTGGGNTIYF. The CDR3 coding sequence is TGTGCCAGCAGCTCCACAGGGGGGGGAAACACCATATATTTT.

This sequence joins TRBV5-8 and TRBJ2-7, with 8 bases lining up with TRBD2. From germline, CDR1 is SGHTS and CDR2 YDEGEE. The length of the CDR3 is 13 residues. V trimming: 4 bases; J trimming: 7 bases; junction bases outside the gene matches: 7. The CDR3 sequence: CASSSRTSREQYV. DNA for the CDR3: TGTGCCAGCAGCAGCAGGACTAGCCGGGAGCAGTACGTC.

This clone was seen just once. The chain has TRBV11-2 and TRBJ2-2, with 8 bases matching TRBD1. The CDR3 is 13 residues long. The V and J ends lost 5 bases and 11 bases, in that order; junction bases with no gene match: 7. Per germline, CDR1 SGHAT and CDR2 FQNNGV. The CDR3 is CASSPPGQGELFF. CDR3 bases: TGTGCCAGCAGCCCGCCTGGACAGGGCGAGCTGTTTTTT.

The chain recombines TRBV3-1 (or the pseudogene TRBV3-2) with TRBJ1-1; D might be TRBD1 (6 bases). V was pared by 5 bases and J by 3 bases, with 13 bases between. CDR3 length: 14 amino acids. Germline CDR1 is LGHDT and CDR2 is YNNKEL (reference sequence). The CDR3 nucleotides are TGTGCCAGCAGCAGACTAGGGGGGGACACTGAAGCTTTCTTT. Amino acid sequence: CASSRLGGDTEAFF.

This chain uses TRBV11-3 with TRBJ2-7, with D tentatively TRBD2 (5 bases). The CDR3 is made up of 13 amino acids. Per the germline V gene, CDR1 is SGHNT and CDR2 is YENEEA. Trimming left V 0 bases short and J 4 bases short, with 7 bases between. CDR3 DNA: TGTGCCAGCAGCTTAGATTCGGGATACGAGCAGTACGTC. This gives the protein CASSLDSGYEQYV.

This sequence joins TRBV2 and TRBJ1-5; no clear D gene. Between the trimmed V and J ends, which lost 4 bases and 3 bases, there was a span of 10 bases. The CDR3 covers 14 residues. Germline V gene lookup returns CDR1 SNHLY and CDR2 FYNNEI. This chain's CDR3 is CASSAASPNQPQHF. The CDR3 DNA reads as TGTGCCAGCAGTGCGGCTAGCCCCAATCAGCCCCAGCATTTT. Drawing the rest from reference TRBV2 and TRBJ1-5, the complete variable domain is EPEVTQTPSHQVTQMGQEVILRCVPISNHLYFYWYRQILGQKVEFLVSFYNNEISEKSEIFDDQFSVERPDGSNFTLKIRSTKLEDSAMYFCASSAASPNQPQHFGDGTRLSIL.

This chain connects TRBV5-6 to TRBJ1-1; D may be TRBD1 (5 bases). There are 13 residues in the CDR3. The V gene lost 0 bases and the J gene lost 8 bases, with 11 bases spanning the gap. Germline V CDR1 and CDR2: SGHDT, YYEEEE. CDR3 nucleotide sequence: TGTGCCAGCAGCTTGGCCTCAGGGCAGGAAGCTTTCTTT. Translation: CASSLASGQEAFF.